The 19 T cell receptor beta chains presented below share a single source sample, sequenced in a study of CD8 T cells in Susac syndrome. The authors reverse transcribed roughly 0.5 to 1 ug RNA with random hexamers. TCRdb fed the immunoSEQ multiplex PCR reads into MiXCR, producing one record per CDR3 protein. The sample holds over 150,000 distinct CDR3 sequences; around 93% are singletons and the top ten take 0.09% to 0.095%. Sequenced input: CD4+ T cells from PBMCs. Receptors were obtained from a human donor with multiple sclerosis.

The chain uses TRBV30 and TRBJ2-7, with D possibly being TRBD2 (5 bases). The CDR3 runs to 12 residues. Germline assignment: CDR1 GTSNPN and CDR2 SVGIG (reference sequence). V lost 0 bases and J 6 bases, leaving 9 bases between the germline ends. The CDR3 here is CAWSVRGLEQYF. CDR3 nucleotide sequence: TGTGCCTGGAGTGTACGAGGGCTCGAGCAGTACTTC.

The DNA of the CDR3 is TGTGCCAGCAGTGAATACGAGACAGGCCTCTACGAGCAGTACTTC. Residues: CASSEYETGLYEQYF. The V call is TRBV25-1, the J call TRBJ2-7, with D possibly being TRBD1 (6 bases). CDR3 length: 15 amino acids. Trimming removed 0 bases from V and 3 bases from J, with 12 bases in between. The germline V gene encodes CDR1 MGHDK and CDR2 SYGVNS.

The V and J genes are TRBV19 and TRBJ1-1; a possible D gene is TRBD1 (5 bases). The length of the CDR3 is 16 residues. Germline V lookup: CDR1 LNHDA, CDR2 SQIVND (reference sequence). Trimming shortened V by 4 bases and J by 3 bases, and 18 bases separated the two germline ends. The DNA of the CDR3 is TGTGCCAGTAGTACCCCGTGGGGGGGTAATGACACTGAAGCTTTCTTT. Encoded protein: CASSTPWGGNDTEAFF.

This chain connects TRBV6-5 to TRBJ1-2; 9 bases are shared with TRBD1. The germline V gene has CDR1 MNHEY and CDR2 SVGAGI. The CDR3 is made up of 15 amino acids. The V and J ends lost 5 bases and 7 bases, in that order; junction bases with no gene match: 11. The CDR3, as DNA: TGTGCCAGCAGTCTCACGGGACAGGGAAGGAGTGGCTACACCTTC. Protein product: CASSLTGQGRSGYTF.

The CDR3 DNA reads as TGTGCCAGCAGCCCCCGGTGGGCAGGGGGCAACTATGGCTACACCTTC. This sequence encodes CASSPRWAGGNYGYTF. V is TRBV9 and J is TRBJ1-2; 8 nucleotides match TRBD1. Germline trimming cut 4 bases from V and 2 bases from J; bases unmatched to any gene: 10. The CDR3 consists of 16 residues. Germline-derived CDR1 and CDR2 are SGDLS and YYNGEE.

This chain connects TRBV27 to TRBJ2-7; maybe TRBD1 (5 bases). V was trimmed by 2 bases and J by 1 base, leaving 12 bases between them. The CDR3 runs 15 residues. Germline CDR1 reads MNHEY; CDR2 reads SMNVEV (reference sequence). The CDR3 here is CASSLVGAGSYEQYF. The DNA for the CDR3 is TGTGCCAGCAGTTTAGTTGGGGCAGGGTCCTACGAGCAGTACTTC.

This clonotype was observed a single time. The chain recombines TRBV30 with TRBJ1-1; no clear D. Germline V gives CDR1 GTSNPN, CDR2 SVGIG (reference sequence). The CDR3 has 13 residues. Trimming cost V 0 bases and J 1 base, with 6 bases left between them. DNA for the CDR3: TGTGCCTGGAGTGTACTCGAGAACACTGAAGCTTTCTTT. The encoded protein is CAWSVLENTEAFF.

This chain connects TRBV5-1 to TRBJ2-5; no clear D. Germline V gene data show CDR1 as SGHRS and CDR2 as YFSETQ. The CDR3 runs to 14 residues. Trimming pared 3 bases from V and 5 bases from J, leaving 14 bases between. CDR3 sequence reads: CASSYDGLGETQYF. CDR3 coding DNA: TGCGCCAGCAGCTACGACGGGTTGGGGGAGACCCAGTACTTC. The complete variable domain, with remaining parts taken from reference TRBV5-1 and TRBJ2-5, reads KAGVTQTPRYLIKTRGQQVTLSCSPISGHRSVSWYQQTPGQGLQFLFEYFSETQRNKGNFPGRFSGRQFSNSRSEMNVSTLELGDSALYLCASSYDGLGETQYFGPGTRLLVL.

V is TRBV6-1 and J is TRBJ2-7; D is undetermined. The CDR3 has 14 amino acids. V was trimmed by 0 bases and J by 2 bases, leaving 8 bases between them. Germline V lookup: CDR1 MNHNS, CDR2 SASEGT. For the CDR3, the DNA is TGTGCCAGCAGTGAAGCGGGAACAGCCTACGAGCAGTACTTC. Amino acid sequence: CASSEAGTAYEQYF.

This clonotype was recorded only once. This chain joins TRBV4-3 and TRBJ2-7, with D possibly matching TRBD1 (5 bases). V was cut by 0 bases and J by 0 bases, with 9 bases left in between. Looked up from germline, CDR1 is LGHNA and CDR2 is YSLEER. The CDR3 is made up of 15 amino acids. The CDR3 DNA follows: TGCGCCAGCAGCCAAGATCCAGGGTTCTCCTACGAGCAGTACTTC. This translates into CASSQDPGFSYEQYF.

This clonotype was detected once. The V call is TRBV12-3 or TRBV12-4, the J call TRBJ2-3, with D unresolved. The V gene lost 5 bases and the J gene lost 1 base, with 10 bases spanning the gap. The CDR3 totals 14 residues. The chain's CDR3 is CASSPLVGTDTQYF. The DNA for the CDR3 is TGTGCCAGCAGTCCCCTCGTGGGCACAGATACGCAGTATTTT.

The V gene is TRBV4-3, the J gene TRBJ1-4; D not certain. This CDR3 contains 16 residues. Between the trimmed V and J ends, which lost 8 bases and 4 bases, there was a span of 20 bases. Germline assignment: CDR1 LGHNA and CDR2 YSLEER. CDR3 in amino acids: CASSKMRGSFNEKLFF. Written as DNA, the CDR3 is TGCGCCAGCTCGAAGATGAGAGGGTCCTTTAATGAAAAACTGTTTTTT.

Here the CDR3 reads CASSLGRGGEGYGYTF. The CDR3 nucleotides read TGCGCCAGCAGCTTGGGAAGAGGGGGTGAAGGCTATGGCTACACCTTC. V usage is TRBV5-1 and J usage is TRBJ1-2; possibly TRBD1 for D (6 bases). The CDR3 runs to 16 residues. Germline lookup yields CDR1 SGHRS and CDR2 YFSETQ. The ends were cut back, 0 bases at V and 4 bases at J, with 16 bases in the middle.

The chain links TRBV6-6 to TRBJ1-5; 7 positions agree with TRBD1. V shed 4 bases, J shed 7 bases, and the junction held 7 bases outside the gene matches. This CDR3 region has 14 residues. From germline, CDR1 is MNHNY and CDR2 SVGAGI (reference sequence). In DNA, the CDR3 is TGTGCCAGCAGTTCCGGACAGGTTAGGCAGCCCCAGCATTTT. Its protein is CASSSGQVRQPQHF.

The CDR3, as DNA: TGTGCCAGCAGCCCGGGGGGACAGGGGAGTTTGAGCTATGGCTACACCTTC. Translation gives CASSPGGQGSLSYGYTF. V is TRBV28 and J is TRBJ1-2; 10 bases line up with TRBD1. The length of the CDR3 is 17 residues. Trimming took 6 bases from V and 4 from J; bases not matched to a gene: 14. Looked up from germline, CDR1 is MDHEN and CDR2 is SYDVKM.

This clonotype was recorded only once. CDR3 in DNA: TGTGCCAGCAGTTACTCAGCCAGCCAACATGAGCAGTTCTTC. Encoded protein: CASSYSASQHEQFF. This chain joins TRBV6-6 and TRBJ2-1; D not certain. Germline CDR1 and CDR2: MNHNY and SVGAGI (reference sequence). The CDR3 totals 14 residues. The V end lost 0 bases, the J end lost 8 bases, and 11 bases lay between the germline ends.

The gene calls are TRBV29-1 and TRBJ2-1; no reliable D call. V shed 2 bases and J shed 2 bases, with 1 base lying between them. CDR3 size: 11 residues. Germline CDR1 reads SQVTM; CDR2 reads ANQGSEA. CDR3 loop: CSVETYNEQFF. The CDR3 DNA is TGCAGCGTTGAAACCTACAATGAGCAGTTCTTC.

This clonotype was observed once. For the CDR3, the DNA is TGTGCCAGCAGTGATGTGACTAATCAGCCCCAGCATTTT. Protein product: CASSDVTNQPQHF. The chain is built from TRBV2 and TRBJ1-5, with D uncertain. The CDR3 contains 13 residues. Trimming stripped 3 bases from V and 4 bases from J, with 7 bases between. CDR1 is SNHLY and CDR2 is FYNNEI in the germline V gene.

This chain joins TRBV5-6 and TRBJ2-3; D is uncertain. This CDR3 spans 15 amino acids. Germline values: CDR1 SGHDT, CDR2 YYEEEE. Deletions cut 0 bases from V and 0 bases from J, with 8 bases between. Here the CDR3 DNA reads TGTGCCAGCAGCTTGGGCTTCACTAGCACAGATACGCAGTATTTT. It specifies CASSLGFTSTDTQYF.